This T cell receptor (beta chain) was obtained from a study of cytomegalovirus exposure and HLA in healthy donors. In germline, CDR1 is LNHDA, CDR2 SQIVND (reference sequence). CDR3 length: 15 residues. The V and J ends lost 3 bases and 1 base respectively, with 9 bases between them. Study findings and constraints: Later analysis showed most CMV-associated TCR beta chains appearing HLA-restricted.

The sample holds one count of this clone. What it binds is not known. The primer mix had 60 Vbeta and 13 Jbeta primers. The repertoire was sequenced with immunoSEQ multiplex PCR; TCRdb's copy has only in-frame clones and lacks some. The sample has more than 120,000 clones; about 79% are singletons. This sequence was found in a male donor in good health and CMV-seronegative. The gene calls are TRBV19 and TRBJ2-2; D may be TRBD1 (6 bases). The sequencing input was PBMCs. CDR3 coding DNA: TGTGCCAGTAGTATTACAGGGCTGAACACCGGGGAGCTGTTTTTT. Residues: CASSITGLNTGELFF.